This is a list of T cell receptor beta chains from one sample in a study of blood T cell repertoires in COVID-19. Here immunoSEQ multiplex PCR was the method, and the copy in TCRdb shows in-frame clones only, minus some. The sample consists of 300,000 or so clones, about 87% of them appearing once. Sequenced: peripheral blood. Receptors were obtained from a woman aged 40 to 55 with acute or convalescent COVID-19. Each CDR3 is given without its conserved first and last residue. The D gene is left open where the match is weak. Rows give clone size only sometimes, using once, few, many, or a class for an expanded clone.

J gene: TRBJ2-5
clone size: NA
CDR3 length: 11
D gene: NA
V gene: TRBV25-1
CDR3 protein: ASSEGQGLTQY

J gene: TRBJ1-6
clone size: NA
CDR3 length: 11
D gene: NA
V gene: TRBV2
CDR3 protein: ASTPFDNSPLH

J gene: TRBJ2-1
clone size: NA
CDR3 length: 10
D gene: NA
V gene: TRBV2
CDR3 protein: ASSLSLNEQF

J gene: TRBJ1-4
clone size: NA
CDR3 length: 15
D gene: NA
V gene: TRBV28
CDR3 protein: ASSLPPGGGANEKLF

J gene: TRBJ1-2
clone size: NA
CDR3 length: 12
D gene: TRBD1
V gene: TRBV7-2
CDR3 protein: ASSWRQGTYGYT

J gene: TRBJ1-5
clone size: NA
CDR3 length: 13
D gene: NA
V gene: TRBV2
CDR3 protein: ASSEGAVSNQPQH

J gene: TRBJ1-3
clone size: NA
CDR3 length: 13
D gene: NA
V gene: TRBV2
CDR3 protein: ASSEGRVSGNTIY

J gene: TRBJ1-2
clone size: once
CDR3 length: 11
D gene: TRBD1
V gene: TRBV18
CDR3 protein: ASSPDRASGYT

J gene: TRBJ1-2
clone size: NA
CDR3 length: 10
D gene: NA
V gene: TRBV19
CDR3 protein: ASTRGDYGYT

J gene: TRBJ1-5
clone size: NA
CDR3 length: 13
D gene: TRBD1
V gene: TRBV29-1
CDR3 protein: SVGLTGDSNQPQH

J gene: TRBJ2-2
clone size: NA
CDR3 length: 14
D gene: NA
V gene: TRBV27
CDR3 protein: ASSLTQSGNTGELF

J gene: TRBJ2-3
clone size: once
CDR3 length: 11
D gene: TRBD2
V gene: TRBV6-6
CDR3 protein: ASNAGGTDTQY

J gene: TRBJ2-1
clone size: once
CDR3 length: 11
D gene: NA
V gene: TRBV3-1/TRBV3-2
CDR3 protein: ASSPDYTDEQF

J gene: TRBJ1-6
clone size: NA
CDR3 length: 16
D gene: TRBD1
V gene: TRBV5-4
CDR3 protein: ASSPGSGTELKSSPLH